This record looks at one TCR beta chain sequence and its context. This record belongs to a study of blood T cell repertoires in COVID-19. Study context: T cells, B-cell-depleted T cells, or PBMCs provided the cDNA or gDNA that served as material.

Residents of about two dozen US areas, aged roughly 18 to 89 years, made up the participants. The study assigned cohorts using participant-reported clinical history. Authors' data handling: The assay estimated nucleated cells by amplifying reference gene primers. The assay was immunoSEQ multiplex PCR, and TCRdb's table has in-frame clones only and misses some. For V, J and clone size, that table is used; D and trimming come from the DNA. The table lists roughly 360,000 clones, roughly 90% of them singletons, with more than 0.85% in the top ten. Germline V lookup: CDR1 KGHSH, CDR2 LQKENI. Trimming took off 0 bases at V and 7 bases at J, with 12 bases between the two ends. This CDR3 is built from 15 residues.

This chain connects TRBV18 to TRBJ1-4; D possibly corresponds to TRBD1 (6 bases). The receptor was derived from a woman under 40 with acute COVID-19. The material sequenced was PBMCs or T cells enriched from blood (not recorded which). This CDR3 is CASSPPGQIREKLFF. CDR3 nucleotides: TGTGCCAGCTCACCACCTGGACAGATCCGTGAAAAACTGTTTTTT.